This paragraph covers one T cell receptor (beta chain) sequence. The antigen is unknown. The record originates from a study of OX40 agonist ivuxolimab in advanced cancers. On the study more broadly: Administration of intravenous ivuxolimab to patients occurred every 2 weeks at 0.01 to 10 mg/kg. Study conclusions and caveats: By week 6 at 0.1 to 3.0 mg/kg, blood CD4+ and CD8+ T cells had expanded clonally. Relative to CD4+ cells, CD8+ T cells on average had more expanded clones.

Repertoires were generated with immunoSEQ multiplex PCR, while TCRdb's copy carries only in-frame clones and drops some. This table has 20,000 to 30,000 clones, 65% to 85% appearing once. CDR3 size: 15 residues. The trim removed 2 bases at V and 10 bases at J, leaving 11 bases unmatched. Germline V lookup: CDR1 GTSNPN, CDR2 SVGIG (reference sequence). Patients were ineligible given autoimmune disease history or systemic immunosuppression. The V gene is TRBV30, the J gene TRBJ1-6, with 7 bases identical to TRBD1. The TCR originated in an adult with an advanced solid tumor such as melanoma, head and neck, liver or kidney cancer. The sequences come from CD4+ or CD8+ T cells sorted from blood, collected in a trial of the OX40 agonist ivuxolimab. The CDR3 region is CAWSLTGEWYSPLHF. In DNA, the CDR3 is TGTGCCTGGAGTCTAACAGGGGAATGGTACTCACCCCTCCACTTT. Variable domain in full (rest from reference TRBV30 and TRBJ1-6): SQTIHQWPATLVQPVGSPLSLECTVEGTSNPNLYWYRQAAGRGLQLLFYSVGIGQISSEVPQNLSASRPQDRQFILSSKKLLLSDSGFYLCAWSLTGEWYSPLHFGNGTRLTVT.